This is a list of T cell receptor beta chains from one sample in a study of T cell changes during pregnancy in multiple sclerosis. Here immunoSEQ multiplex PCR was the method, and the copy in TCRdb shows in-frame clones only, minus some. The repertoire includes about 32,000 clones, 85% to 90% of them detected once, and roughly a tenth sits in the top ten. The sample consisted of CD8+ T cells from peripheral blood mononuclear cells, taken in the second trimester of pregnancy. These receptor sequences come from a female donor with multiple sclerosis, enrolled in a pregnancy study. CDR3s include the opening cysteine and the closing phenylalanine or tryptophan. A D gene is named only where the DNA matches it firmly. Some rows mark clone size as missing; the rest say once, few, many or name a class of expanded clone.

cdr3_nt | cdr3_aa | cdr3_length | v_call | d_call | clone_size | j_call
TGTGCCACCAGCAGAGTTGTTCTGGACAGGGGTTTTAACTATGGCTACACCTTC | CATSRVVLDRGFNYGYTF | 18 | TRBV15 | TRBD1 | - | TRBJ1-2
TGTGCCAGCAGCCAAGGGACAGGGGGCTCTCCTTCCGTCTATAATTCACCCCTCCACTTT | CASSQGTGGSPSVYNSPLHF | 20 | TRBV14 | TRBD1 | - | TRBJ1-6
TGTGCCAGCAGCTCCGGGGGGACGGGACTAGCGGGGACCTACGAGCAGTACTTC | CASSSGGTGLAGTYEQYF | 18 | TRBV7-3 | TRBD2 | - | TRBJ2-7
TGTGCCAGCAGTTTAAGGGGCCGGAGCAATCAGCCCCAGCATTTT | CASSLRGRSNQPQHF | 15 | TRBV27 | - | - | TRBJ1-5
TGTGCCAGCAGTCAGTCTTGGGACAGGCAGTACTTC | CASSQSWDRQYF | 12 | TRBV28 | TRBD1 | - | TRBJ2-7
TGTGCCAGCAGTTTATCTGGCGGAAACTCCTACGAGCAGTACTTC | CASSLSGGNSYEQYF | 15 | TRBV27 | - | - | TRBJ2-7
TGTGCCAGCAGCTTAGGGGCGGAGCAGTTCTTC | CASSLGAEQFF | 11 | TRBV7-9 | - | once | TRBJ2-1
TGTGCCAGCAGCTTAGCGGTGAGGTTCGGAAAGAGGAGCGACAATGAGCAGTTCTTC | CASSLAVRFGKRSDNEQFF | 19 | TRBV7-9 | - | - | TRBJ2-1
TGTGCCAGTAGGAGACAGGGAAATCCAGATACGCAGTATTTT | CASRRQGNPDTQYF | 14 | TRBV19 | TRBD1 | - | TRBJ2-3
TGTGCCAGCAGTGGATTCCCTGGGGGGGACACTGAAGCTTTCTTT | CASSGFPGGDTEAFF | 15 | TRBV2 | - | few | TRBJ1-1
TGTGCCAGCAGCGTAAAGGGGTCGGGCGAGCAGTACTTC | CASSVKGSGEQYF | 13 | TRBV9 | - | - | TRBJ2-7
TGTGCCAGCAGCCCAGCCTTACAGCTGAACACTGAAGCTTTCTTT | CASSPALQLNTEAFF | 15 | TRBV7-9 | - | - | TRBJ1-1
TGTGCCAGCAGTGTTCGCGGGACAGATACTCACTACGAGCAGTACTTC | CASSVRGTDTHYEQYF | 16 | TRBV2 | - | - | TRBJ2-7
TGTGCCAGCAGCTTAGGGGGACAGTACACCGGGGAGCTGTTTTTT | CASSLGGQYTGELFF | 15 | TRBV7-9 | TRBD1 | - | TRBJ2-2
TGTGCCAGCAGTTTTTTCCAGGGAGGAGGGAACTATGGCTACACCTTC | CASSFFQGGGNYGYTF | 16 | TRBV28 | - | - | TRBJ1-2
TGTGCCAGCAGCTTGGGTGGGCGCGAGCAGTACTTC | CASSLGGREQYF | 12 | TRBV5-4 | - | - | TRBJ2-7
TGTGCCAGCAGTTTACGGGACAGGTTCCGCGAGCAGTACTTC | CASSLRDRFREQYF | 14 | TRBV27 | TRBD1 | - | TRBJ2-7
TGTGCCAGCAGCGTAGAAACGGGAGGGATCACAGATACGCAGTATTTT | CASSVETGGITDTQYF | 16 | TRBV9 | TRBD2 | once | TRBJ2-3
TGCGCCAGCAGCTTCCGTCCGAGGGAAGAAAAACTGTTTTTT | CASSFRPREEKLFF | 14 | TRBV4-1 | - | few | TRBJ1-4
TGTGCCAGCGGGACTAGCGGGAGAATGGTCAATGAGCAGTTCTTC | CASGTSGRMVNEQFF | 15 | TRBV28 | TRBD2 | - | TRBJ2-1
TGTGCCAGCAGTGGGGGGGAAGAGCAGTACTTC | CASSGGEEQYF | 11 | TRBV25-1 | - | - | TRBJ2-7
TGTGCCAGCAGCGGAGGGGGGGTAAAGCCGATGAACACTGAAGCTTTCTTT | CASSGGGVKPMNTEAFF | 17 | TRBV21-1 | - | once | TRBJ1-1